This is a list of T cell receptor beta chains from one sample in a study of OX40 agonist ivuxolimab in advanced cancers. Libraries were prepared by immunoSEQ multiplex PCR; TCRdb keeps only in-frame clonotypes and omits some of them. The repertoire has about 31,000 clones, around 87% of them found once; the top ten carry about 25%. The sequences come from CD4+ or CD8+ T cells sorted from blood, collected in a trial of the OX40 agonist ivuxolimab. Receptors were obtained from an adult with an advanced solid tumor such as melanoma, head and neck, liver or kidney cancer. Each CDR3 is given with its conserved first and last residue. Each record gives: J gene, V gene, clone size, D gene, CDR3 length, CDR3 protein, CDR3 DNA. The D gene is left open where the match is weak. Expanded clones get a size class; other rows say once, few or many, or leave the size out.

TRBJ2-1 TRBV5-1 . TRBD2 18 CASSGGLAGGGSYNEQFF TGCGCCAGCAGCGGAGGACTAGCGGGAGGTGGGTCCTACAATGAGCAGTTCTTC
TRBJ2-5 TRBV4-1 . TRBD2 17 CASSQVPGTSGGETQYF TGCGCCAGCAGCCAGGTTCCCGGGACTAGCGGGGGGGAGACCCAGTACTTC
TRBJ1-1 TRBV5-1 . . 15 CASSLRAGEGTEAFF TGCGCCAGCAGCTTGAGGGCAGGGGAGGGCACTGAAGCTTTCTTT
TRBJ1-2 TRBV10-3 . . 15 CAISGGPRVPYGYTF TGTGCCATCAGTGGGGGCCCGAGGGTCCCCTATGGCTACACCTTC
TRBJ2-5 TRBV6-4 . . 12 CASSDHQETQYF TGTGCCAGCAGTGATCATCAAGAGACCCAGTACTTC
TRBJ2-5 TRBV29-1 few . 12 CSVGWSKETQYF TGCAGCGTTGGGTGGTCCAAAGAGACCCAGTACTTC
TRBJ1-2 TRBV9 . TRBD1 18 CASSVDLAGTGLGDGYTF TGTGCCAGCAGCGTAGATCTAGCCGGGACAGGGTTAGGGGATGGCTACACCTTC
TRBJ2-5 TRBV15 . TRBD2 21 CATSRDLFASGRGGLAETQYF TGTGCCACCAGCAGAGATCTCTTTGCTAGCGGGAGGGGAGGCCTGGCTGAGACCCAGTACTTC
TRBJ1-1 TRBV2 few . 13 CASRGWGIAEAFF TGTGCCAGCAGGGGGTGGGGGATCGCTGAAGCTTTCTTT
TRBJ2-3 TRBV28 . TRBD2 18 CASSTGTSGRRGTDTQYF TGTGCCAGCAGTACTGGGACTAGCGGGAGACGGGGCACAGATACGCAGTATTTT
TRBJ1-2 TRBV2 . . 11 CASSVNYGYTF TGTGCCAGCAGTGTTAACTATGGCTACACCTTC
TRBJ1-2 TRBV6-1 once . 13 CASSQGTSGGYTF TGTGCCAGCAGCCAAGGAACGTCAGGGGGCTACACCTTC